One and the same sample provided the 18 T cell receptor beta chains below, sequenced in a study of T-cell reconstitution after alpha-beta-depleted transplantation in children. For TCRbeta, the library was prepared with unique molecular identifiers. TCRdb redid the calling of the PCR reads with MiXCR, one entry per CDR3 protein. The top ten clones hold 3.3% of a sample with a few hundred thousand distinct CDR3 sequences, approximately 20% of them seen once. This specimen was PBMCs from the stem cell graft donor, taken from the stem cell graft. These TCRs come from a human donor who donated a stem cell graft to a child with acute lymphoblastic leukemia.

The chain links TRBV10-3 to TRBJ2-1; D ambiguous. Deletions cut 4 bases from V and 4 bases from J, with 11 bases between. Germline V gene sequence: CDR1 ENHRY, CDR2 SYGVKD. This CDR3 is built from 14 residues. The CDR3 sequence: CAISGSSPYNEQFF. DNA for the CDR3: TGTGCCATCAGTGGATCTTCCCCGTACAATGAGCAGTTCTTC.

The rearrangement links TRBV29-1 to TRBJ2-1, with 7 bases matching TRBD1. The V and J ends lost 7 bases and 6 bases, in that order; junction bases with no gene match: 9. This CDR3 is built from 13 residues. Per germline, CDR1 SQVTM and CDR2 ANQGSEA. The CDR3 coding sequence is TGCAGCGCGATCCCCGGGGACAGCAATGAGCAGTTCTTC. As protein: CSAIPGDSNEQFF.

This clonotype came up a few times. The chain has TRBV5-1 and TRBJ2-7; possible D gene TRBD1, 6 bases. The CDR3 runs 13 residues. Germline assignment: CDR1 SGHRS and CDR2 YFSETQ. V dropped 4 bases and J dropped 7 bases, with 15 bases sitting between them. The CDR3 DNA follows: TGCGCCAGCAGCGCCCTACAGGGACGGGAGCAGTACTTC. The encoded protein is CASSALQGREQYF.

This clonotype turned up a few times. The rearrangement uses TRBV27 and TRBJ1-6, with D possibly TRBD1 on 6 matching bases. The CDR3 contains 13 residues. The germline CDR1 and CDR2 sequences are MNHEY and SMNVEV (reference sequence). Trimming stripped 6 bases from V and 10 bases from J, with 13 bases between. The CDR3 loop reads CASRGQGISPLHF. The CDR3 nucleotides read TGTGCCAGCAGAGGGCAGGGGATATCACCCCTCCACTTT.

V is TRBV21-1 and J is TRBJ2-7; the DNA was not used to check the table's D call, TRBD2. TRBV21-1 is assigned pseudogene status. The CDR3 has 16 residues. CDR3 in amino acids: CASSKEEGGVSYEQYF. The CDR3 coding sequence is TGTGCCAGCAGCAAAGAAGAGGGAGGGGTCTCCTACGAGCAGTACTTC.

A few counts support this clonotype. The chain couples TRBV13 to TRBJ1-1, with unresolved D. The V end was cut by 3 bases, the J end by 2 bases, with 13 bases between. CDR1 and CDR2 from the germline V gene are PRHDT and FYEKMQ (reference sequence). This CDR3 region has 15 residues. CDR3 sequence (DNA): TGTGCCAGCAGCTTCCGGACTCAAATTAACACTGAAGCTTTCTTT. It yields the protein CASSFRTQINTEAFF.

The CDR3 loop is CASSVDGTLGEQYF. CDR3 sequence (DNA): TGTGCCAGCAGCGTAGACGGGACCCTTGGGGAGCAGTACTTC. The V gene is TRBV9, the J gene TRBJ2-7, with D possibly called TRBD1 or TRBD2 (5 bases each). The CDR3 covers 14 residues. Looked up from germline, CDR1 is SGDLS and CDR2 is YYNGEE. Trimming removed 0 bases from V and 7 bases from J, with 14 bases in between.

In its sample, this clonotype was seen a few times. V and J are TRBV24-1 and TRBJ2-1; tentatively, D is TRBD2 (6 bases). Trimming pared 3 bases from V and 9 bases from J, leaving 8 bases between. Germline lookup yields CDR1 KGHDR and CDR2 SFDVKD. This CDR3 is built from 12 residues. The CDR3 reads CATSDRGGEQFF. The CDR3 DNA reads TGTGCCACCAGTGATCGGGGAGGTGAGCAGTTCTTC.

CDR3 coding DNA: TGTGCCAGCAGCCCCCCCACGGGGGTCTCCTACGAGCAGTACTTC. Its translation: CASSPPTGVSYEQYF. This chain joins TRBV7-9 and TRBJ2-7; tentatively, D is TRBD2 (6 bases). This CDR3 contains 15 residues. CDR1 and CDR2 (germline): SEHNR, FQNEAQ (reference sequence). Trimming pared 5 bases from V and 0 bases from J, leaving 14 bases between.

J is TRBJ2-5 and V is TRBV18; possibly TRBD1 or TRBD2 for D (5 bases each). Germline CDR1 KGHSH, CDR2 LQKENI. The CDR3 sequence is 13 residues long. V lost 6 bases and J lost 2, with 10 bases in between. CDR3 nucleotide sequence: TGTGCCAGCTCGGGACGGCAACAAGAGACCCAGTACTTC. It is translated as CASSGRQQETQYF.

The chain recombines TRBV27 with TRBJ2-5, with a weak D call TRBD2 (6 bases). The CDR3 contains 16 residues. V shed 0 bases and J shed 3 bases, with 14 bases lying between them. Germline V CDR1 and CDR2: MNHEY, SMNVEV (reference sequence). The CDR3 protein is CASSLSWLALEETQYF. CDR3 DNA: TGTGCCAGCAGTTTATCGTGGCTAGCGCTAGAAGAGACCCAGTACTTC.

The CDR3 loop is CASSPSRGPETQYF. As DNA, the CDR3 is TGTGCCAGCTCCCCAAGCAGGGGGCCAGAGACCCAGTACTTC. The chain employs TRBV18 and TRBJ2-5, with 8 nucleotides matching TRBD1. Unmatched junction bases numbered 7, after V lost 6 bases and J lost 4 bases. Germline V gives CDR1 KGHSH, CDR2 LQKENI. The CDR3 is 14 amino acids.

This clonotype was seen more than once but under ten times. This rearrangement joins TRBV29-1 to TRBJ2-7; TRBD1 matches at 7 bases. The CDR3 is 13 residues long. From germline, CDR1 is SQVTM and CDR2 ANQGSEA. Germline trimming cut 6 bases from V and 1 base from J; bases unmatched to any gene: 6. For the CDR3, the DNA is TGCAGCGTGGTGGACAGGCCGTCCTACGAGCAGTACTTC. Translation: CSVVDRPSYEQYF.

V and J are TRBV20-1 and TRBJ2-2; D might be TRBD1 or TRBD2, each matching 5 bases. Trimming stripped 1 base from V and 2 bases from J, with 17 bases between. This CDR3 is 17 amino acids long. Germline V gene sequence: CDR1 DFQATT, CDR2 SNEGSKA (reference sequence). The CDR3 region is CSARGPRGQGNTGELFF. Written as DNA, the CDR3 is TGCAGTGCTAGAGGCCCTCGGGGCCAGGGAAACACCGGGGAGCTGTTTTTT.

This clonotype was counted ten times or more. This chain joins TRBV5-5 and TRBJ2-1, with D perhaps matching TRBD2 (6 bases). The ends were cut back, 4 bases at V and 4 bases at J, with 18 bases in the middle. Germline CDR1 is SGHKS and CDR2 is YYEKEE (reference sequence). This CDR3 is built from 16 residues. The CDR3 DNA sequence: TGTGCCAGCAGCCTGGATGTAGCGGACGCTTACAATGAGCAGTTCTTC. Residues: CASSLDVADAYNEQFF.

The chain recombines TRBV7-8 with TRBJ2-7; 7 bases map to TRBD1. This CDR3 comprises 15 residues. Trimming took 5 bases from V and 0 from J; bases not matched to a gene: 7. In germline, CDR1 is SGHVS, CDR2 FQNEAQ. As DNA, the CDR3 is TGTGCCAGCAGCACGGGACAGATTGCCTCCTACGAGCAGTACTTC. As protein: CASSTGQIASYEQYF.

This clonotype was counted between two and nine times. This chain links TRBV5-1 with TRBJ2-2; D may be TRBD1 (7 bases). Per the germline V gene, CDR1 is SGHRS and CDR2 is YFSETQ. The V end was cut by 3 bases, the J end by 0 bases, with 18 bases between. CDR3 length: 18 residues. In nucleotides, the CDR3 is TGCGCCAGCAGCTCGGGGGCCGGGACAGCCGCGAACACCGGGGAGCTGTTTTTT. Its translation is CASSSGAGTAANTGELFF.

The chain joins TRBV11-3 to TRBJ2-1, with 13 bases that match TRBD2. V was pared by 5 bases and J by 8 bases, with 12 bases of the junction left unmatched. The CDR3 has 17 residues. CDR1 is SGHNT, CDR2 YENEEA, per germline. The CDR3 here is CASSRRLAGGLSYEQFF. In DNA, the CDR3 is TGTGCCAGCAGCCGGAGACTAGCGGGAGGCTTGAGCTATGAGCAGTTCTTC. Complete variable domain (other parts from reference TRBV11-3 and TRBJ2-1): EAGVVQSPRYKIIEKKQPVAFWCNPISGHNTLYWYLQNLGQGPELLIRYENEEAVDDSQLPKDRFSAERLKGVDSTLKIQPAELGDSAVYLCASSRRLAGGLSYEQFFGPGTRLTVL.